The clone carrying this TCR beta chain was recorded many times. Antigen specificity is unknown. Germline assignment: CDR1 SQVTM and CDR2 ANQGSEA. CDR3 length equals 13 residues. The V end was cut by 6 bases, the J end by 3 bases, with 12 bases between. The sample belongs to a study of human T cells and chemical hapten exposure. Each CDR3 protein is one row after TCRdb ran MiXCR on the RACE reads. The sample consists of some 74,000 distinct CDR3 sequences, roughly 13% of them appearing once. The sample's time point: patch test 3, about 24 weeks after DPC sensitization. Treatment indicated: therapeutic diphenylcyclopropenone sensitization with weekly scalp DPC. Overall study findings and caveats: Expanded TCRs showed more large CDR3 clusters than pre-sensitization or healthy control sets.

The chain recombines TRBV29-1 with TRBJ2-4, with a tentative D call TRBD2 (6 bases). The TCR originated in a woman aged 50 to 65 with alopecia areata. Some clones in this sample may be carry-over from other donors' samples. Material: whole blood, obtained in connection with sensitization to the hapten diphenylcyclopropenone (DPC). The CDR3 sequence is CSVEGFGKNIQYF. The CDR3 nucleotides are TGCAGCGTGGAGGGGTTCGGCAAAAACATTCAGTACTTC.